This TCR beta chain was documented in a study of cytomegalovirus exposure and HLA in healthy donors. This CDR3 is 15 amino acids long. The J segment lost 1 base and the V segment lost 0 bases, leaving 2 bases of the junction unmatched. CDR1 and CDR2 (germline): SGHAT, FQNNGV. A multiplex PCR was run with 60 Vbeta primers and 13 Jbeta primers. Produced via immunoSEQ multiplex PCR; TCRdb's table is partial and in-frame only. This table holds 150,000 to 200,000 clones, 70% to 80% found once. Sequencing was performed on PBMCs. This chain connects TRBV11-2 to TRBJ2-7; 8 nucleotides match TRBD2. The sequence was obtained from a woman aged 45-60 years in good health and CMV-seronegative. The DNA for the CDR3 is TGTGCCAGCAGCTTAGAGCGACTAGCGTCCTACGAGCAGTACTTC. Protein sequence: CASSLERLASYEQYF.